The clone carrying this T cell receptor (beta chain) was seen repeatedly, ten times or more. The antigen is not known. Described time point: sample taken at primary tumor resection. This specimen comes from a study of spatial heterogeneity in lung cancer. Trimming stripped 1 base from V and 7 bases from J, with 11 bases between. The CDR3 extends over 14 amino acids. Germline CDR1 is LGHDT and CDR2 is YNNKEL (reference sequence). One entry per CDR3 protein results from TCRdb running MiXCR on the 5' RACE reads. In the table there are around 100,000 distinct CDR3 sequences, 3.5% to 5% of which are singletons. Broader study findings: Intratumoral expanded alpha and beta TCR counts were found to track tumor mutation counts.

V and J are TRBV3-1 and TRBJ1-5; D call uncertain. The clonotype comes from a male donor with early-stage non-small cell lung cancer. Here the sequenced sample was lung tumor tissue, taken at surgery. The CDR3 loop is CASSQAASGQPQHF. The CDR3 DNA follows: TGTGCCAGCAGCCAAGCCGCGTCGGGGCAGCCCCAGCATTTT.